At least ten counts were recorded for the clone carrying this TCR beta chain. Its antigen is unknown. Regions amplified from RNA transcripts were the TCR beta CDR3 regions. RT-PCR in the first round (using the HTBI primer set) targeted the TCR CDR3. TCRdb independently ran MiXCR on the multiplex PCR reads; one entry per CDR3 protein. This table holds hundreds of thousands of distinct CDR3 sequences, about 38% found once. For the diagnoses, clinical symptoms, serum thyroxine and TRAb, thyroid ultrasound and orbital computed tomography were used. The record originates from a study of T cells in Graves' hyperthyroidism and ophthalmopathy. Across the study: Pretreatment peripheral blood was obtained at initial diagnosis. Study-level findings and limits: A model of 13 V-J features distinguished ophthalmopathy from stable hyperthyroidism.

V lost 2 bases, J lost 3 bases, and 8 bases lay in between. The CDR3 contains 14 residues. Germline V gene lookup returns CDR1 MGHDK and CDR2 SYGVNS. This TCR was recovered from a man younger than 35 with Graves' hyperthyroidism. The sample comprised blood. This chain connects TRBV25-1 to TRBJ1-5; TRBD1 might be the D (6 bases). This CDR3 reads CASSEGQINQPQHF. CDR3 nucleotide sequence: TGTGCCAGCAGTGAAGGACAGATCAATCAGCCCCAGCATTTT.